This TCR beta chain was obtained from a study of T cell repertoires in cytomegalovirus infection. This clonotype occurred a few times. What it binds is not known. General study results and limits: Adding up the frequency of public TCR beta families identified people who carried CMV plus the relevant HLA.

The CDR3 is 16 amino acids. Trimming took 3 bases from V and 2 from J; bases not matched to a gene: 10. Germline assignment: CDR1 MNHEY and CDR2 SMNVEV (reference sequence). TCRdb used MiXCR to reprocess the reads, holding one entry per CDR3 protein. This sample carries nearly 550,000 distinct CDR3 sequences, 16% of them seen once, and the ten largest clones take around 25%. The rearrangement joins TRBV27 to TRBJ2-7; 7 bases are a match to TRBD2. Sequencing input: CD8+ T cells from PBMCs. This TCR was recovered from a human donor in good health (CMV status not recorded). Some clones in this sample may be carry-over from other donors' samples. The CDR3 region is CASSFSGPGGPYEQYF. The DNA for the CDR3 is TGTGCCAGCAGTTTCTCTGGGCCGGGGGGTCCCTACGAGCAGTACTTC.